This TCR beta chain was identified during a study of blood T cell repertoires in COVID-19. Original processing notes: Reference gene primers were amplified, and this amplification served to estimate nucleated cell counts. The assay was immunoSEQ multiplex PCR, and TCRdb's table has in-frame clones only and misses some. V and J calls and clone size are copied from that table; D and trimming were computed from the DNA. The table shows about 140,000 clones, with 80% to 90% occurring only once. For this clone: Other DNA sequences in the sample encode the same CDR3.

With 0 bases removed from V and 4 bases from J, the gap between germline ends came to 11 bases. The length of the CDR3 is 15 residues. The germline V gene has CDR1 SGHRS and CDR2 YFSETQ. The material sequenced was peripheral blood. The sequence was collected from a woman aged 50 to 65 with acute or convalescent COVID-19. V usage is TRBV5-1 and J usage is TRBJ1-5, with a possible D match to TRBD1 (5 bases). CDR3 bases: TGCGCCAGCAGCTTGGGAAGGGGAAGTAATCAGCCCCAGCATTTT. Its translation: CASSLGRGSNQPQHF.